Given below is one T cell receptor (beta chain) in context. This sample stems from a study of shared clonotypes between healthy human individuals. The overall study: CD4 naive and memory got three plates each, CD8 naive two, CD8 memory one.

Among the donors, all were Caucasian adults who lived in Nashville, Tennessee. The CDR3 has 16 residues. Per the germline V gene, CDR1 is SGDLS and CDR2 is YYNGEE. V was cut by 3 bases and J by 2 bases, with 14 bases left in between. Generated by immunoSEQ multiplex PCR, the TCRdb table keeps only in-frame clones and is missing some. This table holds around 2,000,000 clones, over 85% found once. The source is a man between 18 and 29 years old in good health. The chain recombines TRBV9 with TRBJ2-2, with D unresolved. The sample consisted of naive CD4+ T cells sorted from blood. Subset denoted: CD45RA+ positively selected. Written as DNA, the CDR3 is TGTGCCAGCAGCGGGGGAATAGGATCCAACACCGGGGAGCTGTTTTTT. It specifies CASSGGIGSNTGELFF.